This passage covers 27 T cell receptor beta chains from one sample sequenced in a study of T cell responses to AZD1222 COVID-19 vaccine. Data came from immunoSEQ multiplex PCR; TCRdb stores just in-frame clones and leaves some out. The sample yields around 88,000 clones, just under 90% seen once. The sequencing used peripheral blood, collected on day 0 of MenACWY control vaccination. Every receptor here comes from an adult in good health.

This chain joins TRBV2 and TRBJ1-2; D remains unclear. Looked up from germline, CDR1 is SNHLY and CDR2 is FYNNEI. The CDR3 runs 14 residues. With 4 bases removed from V and 3 bases from J, the gap between germline ends came to 12 bases. The CDR3 nucleotides read TGTGCCAGCAGTGGGATTGGGGAATACTATGGCTACACCTTC. Protein sequence: CASSGIGEYYGYTF.

Note on this clone: Distinct nucleotide sequences in the sample also encode this CDR3. The chain couples TRBV9 to TRBJ1-6, with TRBD1 as a possible D gene (6 bases). The CDR3 is 15 amino acids. Germline CDR1 is SGDLS and CDR2 is YYNGEE. Trimming shortened V by 0 bases and J by 9 bases, and 13 bases separated the two germline ends. The CDR3 loop is CASSVEGGSSSPLHF. Here the CDR3 DNA reads TGTGCCAGCAGCGTAGAAGGGGGTAGCAGTTCACCCCTCCACTTT.

The chain links TRBV5-1 to TRBJ1-1; 9 bases agree with TRBD1. Trimming cost V 8 bases and J 4 bases; bases outside gene matches: 9. This CDR3 is 14 amino acids long. Germline assignment: CDR1 SGHRS and CDR2 YFSETQ. The CDR3 protein is CASKQGAIPTEAFF. CDR3 nucleotide sequence: TGCGCCAGTAAACAGGGGGCAATCCCCACTGAAGCTTTCTTT.

The chain employs TRBV6-5 and TRBJ2-5, with no clear D. This CDR3 comprises 14 residues. Germline V gene lookup returns CDR1 MNHEY and CDR2 SVGAGI. V gave up 3 bases and J gave up 5 bases, with 13 bases separating them. The CDR3 region is CASSYNSKVETQYF. CDR3 DNA sequence: TGTGCCAGCAGTTATAATTCAAAGGTGGAGACCCAGTACTTC.

The genes are TRBV9 and TRBJ1-1; D uncertain. This CDR3 region has 14 residues. CDR1 SGDLS and CDR2 YYNGEE come from the germline V gene. Trimming took off 0 bases at V and 3 bases at J, with 9 bases between the two ends. The DNA for the CDR3 is TGTGCCAGCAGCGTAGGACACCTTGACACTGAAGCTTTCTTT. This encodes CASSVGHLDTEAFF.

The count of this clone is one. This chain links TRBV5-1 with TRBJ1-6; TRBD1 agrees at 10 bases. Germline V gene sequence: CDR1 SGHRS, CDR2 YFSETQ. There are 18 residues in the CDR3. The V and J ends lost 3 bases and 4 bases, in that order; junction bases with no gene match: 10. The CDR3 region has the DNA TGCGCCAGCAGCTGGGGCGCGGACAGGGGGGTATATAATTCACCCCTCCACTTT. Residues: CASSWGADRGVYNSPLHF.

The chain is built from TRBV5-6 and TRBJ1-4; D might be TRBD1 (6 bases). The CDR3 contains 17 residues. Deletions cut 5 bases from V and 2 bases from J, with 19 bases between. The germline CDR1 and CDR2 sequences are SGHDT and YYEEEE. The CDR3 sequence: CASRDRRGDRTNEKLFF. CDR3 in DNA: TGTGCCAGCAGGGACCGTAGGGGGGATAGGACTAATGAAAAACTGTTTTTT.

The chain couples TRBV3-1 (or the pseudogene TRBV3-2) to TRBJ2-3; TRBD2 agrees at 10 bases. The germline gives CDR1 LGHDT, CDR2 YNNKEL (reference sequence). The V segment lost 1 base and the J segment 5 bases; nucleotides outside the gene matches: 6. CDR3 length: 16 residues. For the CDR3, the DNA is TGTGCCAGCAGCCAAGTGTCAGCGGGGGGGCAAGATACGCAGTATTTT. Translated, it gives CASSQVSAGGQDTQYF.

The chain links TRBV7-3 to TRBJ1-1, with D uncertain. The length of the CDR3 is 14 residues. The germline CDR1 and CDR2 sequences are SGHTA and FQGTGA. Between the trimmed V and J ends, which lost 5 bases and 1 base, there was a span of 11 bases. CDR3 in DNA: TGTGCCAGCAGCCCGAACCCAGGGAACACTGAAGCTTTCTTT. Translated, it gives CASSPNPGNTEAFF.

This chain joins TRBV2 and TRBJ1-1; D unresolved. This CDR3 spans 14 amino acids. V shed 6 bases and J shed 1 base, with 12 bases lying between them. Per germline, CDR1 SNHLY and CDR2 FYNNEI. CDR3 residues: CASSIQRTNTEAFF. Here the CDR3 DNA reads TGTGCCAGCAGCATACAGAGAACGAACACTGAAGCTTTCTTT.

This clone was seen only once. The chain links TRBV6-2 or TRBV6-3 to TRBJ1-1; D is unresolved. This CDR3 region has 13 residues. V lost 0 bases and J lost 6, with 8 bases in between. CDR1 MNHEY and CDR2 SVGEGT come from the germline V gene. CDR3: CASSYSTGPEAFF. DNA of the CDR3: TGTGCCAGCAGTTACTCGACTGGTCCTGAAGCTTTCTTT.

The chain combines TRBV6-5 with TRBJ1-1; TRBD1 aligns across 8 bases. This CDR3 spans 14 amino acids. V shed 4 bases and J 7 bases; nucleotides not matched to a gene: 8. Germline values: CDR1 MNHEY, CDR2 SVGAGI. CDR3 DNA sequence: TGTGCCAGCAGTTTAGGACAGGGACAGAATGAAGCTTTCTTT. Translating it yields CASSLGQGQNEAFF.

V is TRBV28 and J is TRBJ1-2; D remains unclear. CDR1 and CDR2 (germline): MDHEN, SYDVKM. V shed 7 bases and J shed 8 bases, with 14 bases lying between them. The CDR3 spans 12 residues. This chain's CDR3 is CASKGPVGGYTF. CDR3 bases: TGTGCCAGCAAGGGCCCCGTGGGGGGCTACACCTTC.

The chain is built from TRBV30 and TRBJ1-4; 8 bases fit TRBD1. The junction had 7 bases not matched to a gene; V was cut back by 0 bases and J by 10 bases. The CDR3 is made up of 14 amino acids. The germline gives CDR1 GTSNPN, CDR2 SVGIG (reference sequence). CDR3 coding DNA: TGTGCCTGGAGTGTAAACAGGGGGAGCGGAAAACTGTTTTTT. Translation gives CAWSVNRGSGKLFF.

This clone was picked up a small number of times. V and J are TRBV6-2 or TRBV6-3 and TRBJ1-2, with 8 bases aligning to TRBD1. Trimming at V came to 1 base and at J to 0 bases, leaving 4 bases not matched to a gene. Germline CDR1 is MNHEY and CDR2 is SVGEGT. This CDR3 contains 16 residues. Here the CDR3 DNA reads TGTGCCAGCAGTTACTTCTCGACAGGGGCTAACTATGGCTACACCTTC. Amino acids: CASSYFSTGANYGYTF.

This rearrangement joins TRBV4-1 to TRBJ2-7; TRBD1 might be the D (5 bases). This CDR3 contains 15 residues. V gave up 2 bases and J gave up 3 bases, with 14 bases separating them. The germline V gene has CDR1 MGHRA and CDR2 YSYEKL. CDR3: CASSQYPQEYYEQYF. The CDR3 nucleotides are TGCGCCAGCAGCCAATACCCACAGGAGTACTACGAGCAGTACTTC.

CDR3 loop: CASSQDKGYTF. The CDR3 DNA reads as TGTGCCAGCAGCCAAGATAAGGGCTACACCTTC. The V call is TRBV3-1 (or the pseudogene TRBV3-2), the J call TRBJ1-2; the D is unclear. This CDR3 has 11 amino acids. Germline lookup yields CDR1 LGHDT and CDR2 YNNKEL (reference sequence). Deletions cut 0 bases from V and 8 bases from J, with 4 bases between.

This chain links TRBV27 with TRBJ1-1, with D maybe TRBD1 (6 bases). Trimming removed 5 bases from V and 0 bases from J, with 16 bases in between. Germline V gene lookup returns CDR1 MNHEY and CDR2 SMNVEV (reference sequence). CDR3 length equals 16 residues. The CDR3 reads CASSPRGDQMNTEAFF. In DNA, the CDR3 is TGTGCCAGCAGTCCGAGGGGGGATCAAATGAACACTGAAGCTTTCTTT.

The V gene is TRBV27, the J gene TRBJ1-1, with D perhaps TRBD1 (5 bases). The germline V gene encodes CDR1 MNHEY and CDR2 SMNVEV (reference sequence). This CDR3 is built from 15 residues. The V end was cut by 3 bases, the J end by 5 bases, with 16 bases between. The CDR3 reads CASSFGAGLGTEAFF. Written as DNA, the CDR3 is TGTGCCAGCAGTTTTGGGGCAGGGCTGGGGACTGAAGCTTTCTTT.

CDR3 nucleotide sequence: TGTGCCAGCAGCTTGGGGGCAGGGTCCAATCAGCCCCAGCATTTT. Translated: CASSLGAGSNQPQHF. V and J are TRBV7-8 and TRBJ1-5; maybe TRBD1 (6 bases). CDR3 length: 15 amino acids. The germline V gene has CDR1 SGHVS and CDR2 FQNEAQ. The germline V and J ends were trimmed by 3 bases and 3 bases, with 12 bases remaining between them. The full variable domain, its missing parts supplied by reference TRBV7-8 and TRBJ1-5, is GAGVSQSPRYKVAKRGQDVALRCDPISGHVSLFWYQQALGQGPEFLTYFQNEAQLDKSGLPSDRFFAERPEGSVSTLKIQRTQQEDSAVYLCASSLGAGSNQPQHFGDGTRLSIL.

The chain links TRBV19 to TRBJ2-3; D ambiguous. The CDR3 consists of 15 residues. V was shortened by 3 bases and J by 0 bases, with 10 bases between the two germline ends. Germline CDR1 LNHDA, CDR2 SQIVND (reference sequence). CDR3 sequence reads: CASSIDGRSTDTQYF. The CDR3 DNA follows: TGTGCCAGTAGTATTGACGGTCGAAGCACAGATACGCAGTATTTT.

The CDR3 region has the DNA TGTGCCAGCAGCCAATATGACACTTCCAATCAGCCCCAGCATTTT. Protein sequence: CASSQYDTSNQPQHF. The J gene is TRBJ1-5, the V gene TRBV4-2; D gene unclear. This CDR3 contains 15 residues. Germline CDR1 is LGHNA and CDR2 is YNFKEQ. Trimming cost V 2 bases and J 3 bases, with 11 bases left between them.

The chain combines TRBV3-1 (or the pseudogene TRBV3-2) with TRBJ2-7, with D possibly being TRBD1 (5 bases). V shed 0 bases and J shed 1 base, with 16 bases lying between them. The CDR3 extends over 17 amino acids. Germline CDR1 is LGHDT and CDR2 is YNNKEL (reference sequence). The CDR3 DNA reads TGTGCCAGCAGCCAAGACCTGCTACAGGTACCTTCCTACGAGCAGTACTTC. Translating it yields CASSQDLLQVPSYEQYF.

This sequence joins TRBV6-1 and TRBJ2-3; 12 nucleotides match TRBD1. There are 16 residues in the CDR3. V lost 4 bases, J lost 8 bases, and 10 bases stayed unmatched. CDR1 is MNHNS and CDR2 is SASEGT in the germline V gene. CDR3 amino acids: CASSGRPGQGAPTQYF. The CDR3 DNA is TGTGCCAGCAGTGGTAGACCGGGACAGGGGGCGCCTACGCAGTATTTT.

CDR3 protein: CASSLEQGAYLHGAQYF. CDR3 DNA: TGCGCCAGCAGCTTGGAACAGGGGGCGTACCTCCACGGGGCCCAGTACTTC. The chain uses TRBV5-1 and TRBJ2-5; 9 bases match TRBD1. The junction had 15 bases not matched to a gene; V was cut back by 0 bases and J by 9 bases. This CDR3 has 17 amino acids. Germline V gene data show CDR1 as SGHRS and CDR2 as YFSETQ.

The V and J genes are TRBV5-6 and TRBJ1-3, with D maybe TRBD1 (6 bases). The CDR3 has 13 amino acids. V was shortened by 6 bases and J by 2 bases, with 9 bases between the two germline ends. Germline values: CDR1 SGHDT, CDR2 YYEEEE. The chain's CDR3 is CASMDSTGNTIYF. The CDR3 DNA reads as TGTGCCAGCATGGACAGTACTGGAAACACCATATATTTT.

This chain links TRBV7-8 with TRBJ1-5; D gene unclear. This CDR3 contains 16 residues. Trimming shortened V by 1 base and J by 2 bases, and 12 bases separated the two germline ends. CDR1 and CDR2 (germline): SGHVS, FQNEAQ. CDR3 sequence: CASSLDGEAGNQPQHF. The DNA for the CDR3 is TGTGCCAGCAGCTTAGATGGGGAAGCGGGCAATCAGCCCCAGCATTTT.